This TCR beta chain was sequenced in a study of cytotoxic CD8 clonotypes in ibrutinib-treated CLL. Whole-study context: Investigators reported around 25 partial and 2 complete responses; after median around 68 months, roughly 14 patients remained remitted and 12 progressed.

Depths of 1 in 200,000 to 1 in 1 million T cells were the sequencing target. Generated by immunoSEQ multiplex PCR, the TCRdb table keeps only in-frame clones and is missing some. This table has about 300,000 clones, 67% appearing once. The germline V and J ends were trimmed by 2 bases and 7 bases, with 6 bases remaining between them. CDR1 and CDR2 (germline): PRHDT, FYEKMQ (reference sequence). The CDR3 is made up of 13 amino acids. The study's findings and limits: Clonality rose at ibrutinib response, held steady in sustained remission, and fell toward baseline at progression.

This clone has more than one count but fewer than ten. The target antigen is unknown. The authors obtained roughly 1.8 micrograms of genomic DNA from cryopreserved PBMCs for TCR beta libraries. This receptor was obtained from a human donor with chronic lymphocytic leukemia. Here the sequenced sample was PBMCs, taken after 36 months of ibrutinib treatment. J is TRBJ1-6 and V is TRBV13, with D hard to call. The CDR3 reads CASSLSQNSPLHF. The CDR3 DNA reads as TGTGCCAGCAGCTTATCACAGAATTCACCCCTCCACTTT.